This passage covers 30 T cell receptor beta chains from one sample sequenced in a study of shared clonotypes between healthy human individuals. Only in-frame clones appear in the TCRdb table, and some are missing; sequencing was by immunoSEQ multiplex PCR. The sample has about 2.4 million clones, roughly 93% seen once. The source material was naive CD4+ T cells from PBMCs. Subset given: CD45RA+ positively selected. The receptor set was obtained from a man between 18 and 29 years old in good health. Some clones in this sample may be carry-over from other donors' samples.

The rearrangement joins TRBV29-1 to TRBJ2-7; D is tentatively TRBD1 or TRBD2 (7 bases each). The CDR3 covers 15 residues. Trimming cost V 7 bases and J 6 bases, with 25 bases left between them. Per germline, CDR1 SQVTM and CDR2 ANQGSEA. The CDR3 DNA reads TGCAGCGGACTAACGTTGACAGGGCCGGGGGGCGAGCAGTACTTC. It translates to CSGLTLTGPGGEQYF.

This clone was seen a single time. The V gene is TRBV7-3, the J gene TRBJ1-2; 8 bases map to TRBD1. The CDR3 runs to 16 residues. The J segment lost 4 bases and the V segment lost 4 bases, leaving 11 bases of the junction unmatched. In germline, CDR1 is SGHTA, CDR2 FQGTGA. The CDR3 loop is CASSSTGTGAFYGYTF. The CDR3 nucleotides read TGTGCCAGCAGCTCAACCGGGACAGGAGCATTCTATGGCTACACCTTC.

V usage is TRBV19 and J usage is TRBJ2-1; weak D call: TRBD2 (6 bases). CDR3 length equals 17 residues. Trimming pared 7 bases from V and 1 base from J, leaving 20 bases between. The germline gives CDR1 LNHDA, CDR2 SQIVND (reference sequence). The CDR3 sequence is CASKVGVSGQSYNEQFF. DNA of the CDR3: TGTGCCAGTAAGGTTGGGGTTAGCGGTCAATCCTACAATGAGCAGTTCTTC.

The rearrangement joins TRBV11-1 to TRBJ2-3; TRBD1 aligns across 10 bases. From germline, CDR1 is SGHAT and CDR2 FQDESV (reference sequence). Trimming at V came to 8 bases and at J to 7 bases, leaving 18 bases not matched to a gene. This CDR3 has 17 amino acids. CDR3 region: CASLSFRGTGDGNTQYF. The CDR3 DNA is TGTGCCAGCCTCTCCTTTAGAGGGACAGGGGATGGAAATACGCAGTATTTT.

The V call is TRBV7-2, the J call TRBJ2-1, with a weak D call TRBD1 (6 bases). The CDR3 spans 14 residues. The germline V gene encodes CDR1 SGHTA and CDR2 FQGNSA. The V gene lost 1 base and the J gene lost 8 bases, with 12 bases spanning the gap. CDR3 protein: CASSLVQGLDEQFF. The CDR3 nucleotides are TGTGCCAGCAGCTTAGTGCAGGGGCTGGATGAGCAGTTCTTC.

The chain has TRBV19 and TRBJ1-1; D is possibly TRBD1 (6 bases). CDR1 is LNHDA and CDR2 is SQIVND in the germline V gene (reference sequence). This CDR3 contains 17 residues. V was cut by 5 bases and J by 1 base, with 20 bases left in between. Here the CDR3 DNA reads TGTGCCAGTAGTTTTTTCCCACTGACAGGCGAGAACACTGAAGCTTTCTTT. This gives the protein CASSFFPLTGENTEAFF.

About this clone itself: Other DNA sequences in the same sample also yield this CDR3. The chain carries TRBV5-1 and TRBJ2-1, with 8 bases lining up with TRBD2. With V trimmed by 0 bases and J by 7 bases, 6 bases remained unmatched. This CDR3 contains 15 residues. Germline CDR1 SGHRS, CDR2 YFSETQ. The CDR3 region is CASSLDPSGYNEQFF. CDR3 DNA: TGCGCCAGCAGCTTGGATCCTAGCGGGTATAATGAGCAGTTCTTC.

This clone was seen a single time. The J gene is TRBJ1-5, the V gene TRBV18; D is unresolved. Germline CDR1 reads KGHSH; CDR2 reads LQKENI. CDR3 length: 12 amino acids. Between the trimmed V and J ends, which lost 5 bases and 7 bases, there was a span of 9 bases. For the CDR3, the DNA is TGTGCCAGCTCAGGGTGGGAGCAGCCCCAGCATTTT. It translates to CASSGWEQPQHF. Full variable domain (missing parts from reference TRBV18 and TRBJ1-5): NAGVMQNPRHLVRRRGQEARLRCSPMKGHSHVYWYRQLPEEGLKFMVYLQKENIIDESGMPKERFSAEFPKEGPSILRIQQVVRGDSAAYFCASSGWEQPQHFGDGTRLSIL.

The chain combines TRBV6-5 with TRBJ2-5; 9 nucleotides match TRBD2. The CDR3 is 15 residues long. With 4 bases clipped from V and 2 bases from J, the junction kept 5 bases outside the gene matches. From germline, CDR1 is MNHEY and CDR2 SVGAGI. This CDR3 reads CASSSLTSGQETQYF. CDR3 coding DNA: TGTGCCAGCAGTTCCTTGACTAGCGGACAAGAGACCCAGTACTTC.

This chain joins TRBV7-2 and TRBJ2-1; D not certain. CDR1 SGHTA and CDR2 FQGNSA come from the germline V gene. Trimming pared 5 bases from V and 5 bases from J, leaving 4 bases between. This CDR3 has 11 amino acids. In DNA form, the CDR3 reads TGTGCCAGCAGCGCACACAATGAGCAGTTCTTC. The encoded protein is CASSAHNEQFF.

Turning to this clone: This specimen includes other DNA sequences encoding the same CDR3. The J gene is TRBJ2-7, the V gene TRBV19, with D perhaps matching TRBD2 (5 bases). The CDR3 is 12 amino acids. The ends were cut back, 2 bases at V and 6 bases at J, with 8 bases in the middle. Germline-derived CDR1 and CDR2 are LNHDA and SQIVND (reference sequence). CDR3: CASSILEGEQYF. CDR3 in DNA: TGTGCCAGTAGTATACTCGAGGGCGAGCAGTACTTC.

This clone appeared a single time. The CDR3, as DNA: TGTGCCAGCAGTGACGGACATCAATCCGGAAACACCATATATTTT. Its protein product is CASSDGHQSGNTIYF. The chain recombines TRBV2 with TRBJ1-3; tentative D call: TRBD1 (5 bases). The V and J ends lost 3 bases and 4 bases respectively, with 13 bases between them. Germline CDR1 is SNHLY and CDR2 is FYNNEI. The CDR3 runs to 15 residues. Full variable domain (rest looked up from reference TRBV2 and TRBJ1-3): EPEVTQTPSHQVTQMGQEVILRCVPISNHLYFYWYRQILGQKVEFLVSFYNNEISEKSEIFDDQFSVERPDGSNFTLKIRSTKLEDSAMYFCASSDGHQSGNTIYFGEGSWLTVV.

This sequence joins TRBV9 and TRBJ2-1; tentative D call: TRBD1 (5 bases). CDR1 and CDR2 from the germline V gene are SGDLS and YYNGEE. The CDR3 is 16 residues long. Trimming stripped 0 bases from V and 9 bases from J, with 19 bases between. The DNA of the CDR3 is TGTGCCAGCAGCGTAGCAGATGCCCGACTGGGGCCTGAGCAGTTCTTC. Its protein is CASSVADARLGPEQFF.

This clone is a singleton in its sample. This sequence joins TRBV5-1 and TRBJ2-2; 8 nucleotides align to TRBD1. CDR3 length equals 19 residues. Germline V gives CDR1 SGHRS, CDR2 YFSETQ. V gave up 3 bases and J gave up 6 bases; unmatched junction bases: 19. CDR3 sequence (DNA): TGCGCCAGCAGCTCCTTCCCCGACCACGGACAGGGTTGGGCCGGGGAGCTGTTTTTT. Protein product: CASSSFPDHGQGWAGELFF.

V gene TRBV6-1 combines with J gene TRBJ2-4, with D perhaps TRBD1 or TRBD2 (6 bases each). Germline V gene data show CDR1 as MNHNS and CDR2 as SASEGT. The V and J ends lost 7 bases and 8 bases respectively, with 21 bases between them. The length of the CDR3 is 15 residues. The CDR3 sequence: CASTRGVGGPDIQYF. CDR3 coding DNA: TGTGCCAGCACCCGCGGGGTTGGGGGGCCAGACATTCAGTACTTC.

This clone was seen once. The chain carries TRBV7-2 and TRBJ2-1; 10 bases map to TRBD2. J gave up 5 bases and V 5 bases, and 6 bases lay outside the gene matches. The CDR3 covers 15 residues. Germline V CDR1 and CDR2: SGHTA, FQGNSA. This chain's CDR3 is CASSPQAGGNNEQFF. Written as DNA, the CDR3 is TGTGCCAGCAGCCCTCAAGCGGGAGGGAACAATGAGCAGTTCTTC.

The chain recombines TRBV7-9 with TRBJ2-5; 7 nucleotides line up with TRBD1. The germline gives CDR1 SEHNR, CDR2 FQNEAQ (reference sequence). After removal of 6 bases from V and 5 bases from J, the junction contained 18 bases not matched to a gene. This CDR3 is 17 amino acids long. The CDR3: CASSSDRPSFNAETQYF. For the CDR3, the DNA is TGTGCCAGCAGTTCGGACAGGCCTTCATTCAACGCGGAGACCCAGTACTTC.

The chain combines TRBV27 with TRBJ1-4; maybe TRBD1 (5 bases). Trimming removed 2 bases from V and 8 bases from J, with 12 bases in between. The CDR3 sequence is 14 residues long. CDR1 and CDR2 (germline): MNHEY, SMNVEV (reference sequence). For the CDR3, the DNA is TGTGCCAGCAGTTTAAGGGGCCCGGTCGAAAAACTGTTTTTT. Translation gives CASSLRGPVEKLFF.

Remarks on this clone: Other DNA sequences in this specimen translate into the identical CDR3. The V and J genes are TRBV7-6 and TRBJ2-3; TRBD2 matches at 9 bases. The V gene's germline CDR1 is SGHVS and CDR2 FNYEAQ. Trimming cost V 1 base and J 1 base; bases outside gene matches: 3. The CDR3 length is 16 residues. The CDR3 DNA reads as TGTGCCAGCAGCTTAGAGGCGGGAGGGGGCACAGATACGCAGTATTTT. It translates to CASSLEAGGGTDTQYF.

The rearrangement joins TRBV7-3 to TRBJ2-7, with D uncertain. This CDR3 spans 13 amino acids. The V and J ends lost 2 bases and 3 bases respectively, with 8 bases between them. The germline gives CDR1 SGHTA, CDR2 FQGTGA. The CDR3 DNA is TGTGCCAGCAGCTTAGGGATGGGCTACGAGCAGTACTTC. Its protein is CASSLGMGYEQYF.

The V gene is TRBV28, the J gene TRBJ1-4, with 8 positions matching TRBD1. The CDR3 has 15 amino acids. Germline V lookup: CDR1 MDHEN, CDR2 SYDVKM. The V segment lost 3 bases and the J segment 8 bases; nucleotides outside the gene matches: 8. In nucleotides, the CDR3 is TGTGCCAGCAGTTTCACCGGGACAGGTGACGAAAAACTGTTTTTT. Residues: CASSFTGTGDEKLFF. The complete variable domain, with remaining parts taken from reference TRBV28 and TRBJ1-4, reads DVKVTQSSRYLVKRTGEKVFLECVQDMDHENMFWYRQDPGLGLRLIYFSYDVKMKEKGDIPEGYSVSREKKERFSLILESASTNQTSMYLCASSFTGTGDEKLFFGSGTQLSVL.

The V gene is TRBV5-5, the J gene TRBJ2-7, with 9 bases lining up with TRBD1. The CDR3 runs to 15 residues. The V gene's germline CDR1 is SGHKS and CDR2 YYEKEE (reference sequence). The V gene end was trimmed by 5 bases and the J gene end by 4 bases; junction bases not matched to a gene: 10. In nucleotides, the CDR3 is TGTGCCAGCAGTCATCTCACAGGGGGCCGTTACGAGCAGTACTTC. This sequence encodes CASSHLTGGRYEQYF.

The chain links TRBV18 to TRBJ1-4, with D possibly TRBD1 on 6 matching bases. Trimming removed 5 bases from V and 9 bases from J, with 13 bases in between. From germline, CDR1 is KGHSH and CDR2 LQKENI. The CDR3 loop spans 13 amino acids. CDR3: CASSSGQTQKLFF. As DNA, the CDR3 is TGTGCCAGCTCATCTGGACAGACCCAAAAACTGTTTTTT.

This clone appeared a single time. The J gene is TRBJ1-1, the V gene TRBV6-5; TRBD1 might be the D (6 bases). Between the trimmed V and J ends, which lost 4 bases and 11 bases, there was a span of 17 bases. CDR1 and CDR2 from the germline V gene are MNHEY and SVGAGI. This CDR3 is 13 amino acids long. The CDR3 region is CASSSPGTSRAFF. The CDR3 DNA sequence: TGTGCCAGCAGTTCGCCCGGGACAAGCAGGGCTTTCTTT.

The chain recombines TRBV6-1 with TRBJ1-5; TRBD1 matches at 7 bases. J lost 0 bases, V lost 3 bases, and 11 bases had no gene match. The CDR3 runs to 18 residues. The V gene's germline CDR1 is MNHNS and CDR2 SASEGT. CDR3 bases: TGTGCCAGCAGTGACTTCTCTCAGGGGGTGGATAGCAATCAGCCCCAGCATTTT. It specifies CASSDFSQGVDSNQPQHF.

The chain links TRBV7-6 to TRBJ1-4, with D perhaps matching TRBD1 (5 bases). Germline CDR1 and CDR2: SGHVS and FNYEAQ. The CDR3 is 13 amino acids. Deletions cut 1 base from V and 8 bases from J, with 8 bases between. The CDR3 reads CASSLVGVEKLFF. Written as DNA, the CDR3 is TGTGCCAGCAGCTTAGTAGGGGTGGAAAAACTGTTTTTT.

The chain's CDR3 is CASAAGSGKTNEKLFF. The CDR3 coding sequence is TGTGCCAGCGCAGCCGGGTCCGGAAAAACTAATGAAAAACTGTTTTTT. The rearrangement uses TRBV25-1 and TRBJ1-4; D uncertain. Germline CDR1 and CDR2: MGHDK and SYGVNS. V was trimmed by 8 bases and J by 1 base, leaving 17 bases between them. CDR3 length: 16 amino acids.

The chain is built from TRBV9 and TRBJ1-1; tentative D call: TRBD1 (5 bases). The CDR3 runs 13 residues. Trimming removed 1 base at V and 9 bases at J, with 13 bases between. Germline-derived CDR1 and CDR2 are SGDLS and YYNGEE. The CDR3 DNA is TGTGCCAGCAGCGTAATAGGGGAGCCCCAAGCTTTCTTT. Translation: CASSVIGEPQAFF.

The V and J genes are TRBV7-3 and TRBJ1-1, with TRBD1 matching over 7 bases. V lost 4 bases to trimming and J lost 2 bases; unmatched junction nucleotides: 4. CDR1 is SGHTA, CDR2 FQGTGA, per germline. This CDR3 comprises 14 residues. The DNA of the CDR3 is TGTGCCAGCAGCTCACAGGGGCCAAACACTGAAGCTTTCTTT. Translating gives CASSSQGPNTEAFF.

This rearrangement joins TRBV9 to TRBJ2-1; D not certain. V dropped 0 bases and J dropped 3 bases, with 10 bases sitting between them. This CDR3 region has 15 residues. Germline V lookup: CDR1 SGDLS, CDR2 YYNGEE. The CDR3 DNA reads as TGTGCCAGCAGCGTAGGGCCGATAGACTACAATGAGCAGTTCTTC. This encodes CASSVGPIDYNEQFF.